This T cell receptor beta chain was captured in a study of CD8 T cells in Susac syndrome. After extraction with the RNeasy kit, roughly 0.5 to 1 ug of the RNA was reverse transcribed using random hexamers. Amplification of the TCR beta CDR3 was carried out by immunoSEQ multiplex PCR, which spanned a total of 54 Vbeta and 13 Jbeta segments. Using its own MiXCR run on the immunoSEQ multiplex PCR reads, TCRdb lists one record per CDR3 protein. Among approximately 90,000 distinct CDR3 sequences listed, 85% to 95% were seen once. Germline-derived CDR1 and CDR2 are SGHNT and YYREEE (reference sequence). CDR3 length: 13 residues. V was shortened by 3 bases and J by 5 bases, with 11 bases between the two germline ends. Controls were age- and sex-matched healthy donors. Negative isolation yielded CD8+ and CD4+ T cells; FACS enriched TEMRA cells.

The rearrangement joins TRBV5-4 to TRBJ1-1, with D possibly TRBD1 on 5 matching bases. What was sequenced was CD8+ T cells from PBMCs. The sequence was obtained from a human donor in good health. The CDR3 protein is CASSWGWRTEAFF. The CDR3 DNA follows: TGTGCCAGCAGCTGGGGGTGGAGGACTGAAGCTTTCTTT.